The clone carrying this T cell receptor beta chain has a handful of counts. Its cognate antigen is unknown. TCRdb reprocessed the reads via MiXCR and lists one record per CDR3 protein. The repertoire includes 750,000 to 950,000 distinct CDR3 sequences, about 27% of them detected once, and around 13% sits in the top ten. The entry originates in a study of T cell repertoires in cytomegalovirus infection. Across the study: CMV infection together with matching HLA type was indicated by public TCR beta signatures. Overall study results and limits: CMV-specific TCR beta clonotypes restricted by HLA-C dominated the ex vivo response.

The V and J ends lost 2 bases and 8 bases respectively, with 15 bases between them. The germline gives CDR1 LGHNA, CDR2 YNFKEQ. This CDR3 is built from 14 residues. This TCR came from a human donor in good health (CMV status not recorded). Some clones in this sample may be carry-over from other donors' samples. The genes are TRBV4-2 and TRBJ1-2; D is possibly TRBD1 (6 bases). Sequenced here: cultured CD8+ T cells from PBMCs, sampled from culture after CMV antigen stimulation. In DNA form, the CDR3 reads TGTGCCAGCAGCCAAAAAGACAGGAATGGCGGCTACACCTTC. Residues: CASSQKDRNGGYTF.